This TCR beta chain emerged from a study of blood T cells in healthy people across ages (dated by TCRdb to 2013 to 2016). Study-level background: In model experiments, roughly one uniquely barcoded TCR beta cDNA molecule per two T cells was captured by template switching. To track age-related changes in TCR beta repertoire diversity, the study relied on deep sequencing normalized with unique cDNA molecular identifiers. The donors were divided into four age groups: young (average roughly 17 years), middle-aged (approximately 39), aged (approximately 62) and long-lived (around 80). To avoid experimental bias, donors of different ages were spread randomly across the sequencing lanes. Using the same blood draw, the study looked at two additional independent replicas of 1 million unique cDNA reads for two donors, one aged 18 to 30 and the other aged 80 or older.

On this clonotype: What this receptor recognizes is not known. Base-call qualities are not available, and no considerably larger clone is one nucleotide away.

Results the study describes overall, beyond this receptor: The long-lived group showed more naive CD4+ T cells, fewer expanded clones and increased TCR diversity than the aged group, suggesting age selection. Estimates of total diversity based on one million sequenced T cells were regarded as lower bounds and as underestimates. Because profiling used bulk unsorted PBMCs, naive and antigen-experienced compartments could not be compared conclusively. Donor CMV infection status was unknown, potentially confounding age-related changes in expanded clonotypes. There was a strong correlation between observed TCR beta diversity and the percentage of naive T cells measured by flow cytometry. Observed TCR beta diversity per million T cells fell roughly linearly with age, and a significant reduction was already apparent by age approximately 40.

Systemically healthy Caucasian individuals from Russia, some 40 in total and aged about 6 to 90 years, were included as donors. Each donor gave 8 to 10 milliliters of peripheral blood, drawn into EDTA-treated Vacutainer tubes. Ficoll-Paque density-gradient centrifugation was used to isolate PBMCs, with at least 6.5 million per sample. Trizol reagent was used to extract total RNA from PBMCs, with at least 5.5 micrograms per sample. For every donor, flow cytometry on a PBMC aliquot measured the percentage of naive CD45RAhigh/CD27high T cells. The protocol used for the library was 5' RACE. The sample was run on an Illumina HiSeq 2500. The second PCR ran for about 7 to 11 cycles and used a J-beta primer mix along with a sample-barcoded 5' primer. Each TCR beta cDNA molecule received a unique molecular identifier from a template-switch 5' adaptor carrying 12 random nucleotides. Each sample yielded at least 2.5 million CDR3-containing paired-end reads. First-strand cDNA was synthesized from all RNA with the Mint cDNA synthesis kit, primed by a TRBC-specific oligonucleotide. Following uracil-DNA glycosylase treatment, all cDNA underwent a first 18-cycle PCR with the universal primers M1SS and BC2_uni_R. The original pipeline was this. For normalization, 1 million high-quality reads were randomly selected from each sample, with every read carrying a distinct molecular identifier. Instead of being binned into consensus sequences, reads with shared molecular identifiers were discarded. MiTCR, run with a Q25 quality threshold and the strictest error-elimination algorithm, handled CDR3 identification, clonotype clustering and error correction. A nonparametric unseen species model with Euler transformation was used to estimate a lower bound on total TCR beta diversity. TCRdb trimmed the raw reads at Q25, called clones with MiXCR and kept productive beta chains. When rows share a CDR3 protein, they turn into one entry using the most common DNA and genes. The V and J calls were determined by TCRdb, not by the authors. The sample has 380,000 or so distinct CDR3 sequences on record, about 52% of them singletons. The biggest ten clones account for about 54% of the sample.

The V end gives up 0 bases and the J end 1 base, leaving 9 bases in the junction not matched to a gene. The CDR3 runs 18 amino acids, cysteine and phenylalanine included. Just CDR3 DNA is preserved here, 54 bases in frame from base 1. CDR1 SGHTA and CDR2 FQGTGA were looked up in the germline V gene. Sequenced input: blood. The receptor was isolated from a man in his 60s in good health. The rearranged segments are TRBV7-3 and TRBJ2-3; TRBD2 fits 8 bases in the junction. The CDR3 is CASSLTSSGTRGTDTQYF. The nucleotide sequence reads as follows: TGTGCCAGCAGCTTAACGTCAAGTGGGACTAGAGGCACAGATACGCAGTATTTT.